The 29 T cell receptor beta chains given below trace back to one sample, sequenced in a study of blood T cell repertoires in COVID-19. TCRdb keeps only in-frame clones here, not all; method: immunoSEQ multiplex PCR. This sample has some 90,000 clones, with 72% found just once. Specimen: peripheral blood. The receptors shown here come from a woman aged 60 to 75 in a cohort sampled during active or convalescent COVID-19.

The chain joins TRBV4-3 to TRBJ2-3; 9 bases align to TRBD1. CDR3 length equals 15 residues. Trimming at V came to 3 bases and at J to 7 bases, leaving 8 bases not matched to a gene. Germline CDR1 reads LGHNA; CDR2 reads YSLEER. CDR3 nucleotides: TGCGCCAGCAGCCAGGGGTGGGACAGGGCGTATACGCAGTATTTT. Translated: CASSQGWDRAYTQYF.

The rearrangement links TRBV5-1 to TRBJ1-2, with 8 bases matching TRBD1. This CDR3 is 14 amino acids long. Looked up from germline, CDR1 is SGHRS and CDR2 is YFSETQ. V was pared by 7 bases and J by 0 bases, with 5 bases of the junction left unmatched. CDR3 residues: CASGGTGTNYGYTF. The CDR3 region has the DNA TGCGCCAGCGGGGGGACAGGAACTAACTATGGCTACACCTTC. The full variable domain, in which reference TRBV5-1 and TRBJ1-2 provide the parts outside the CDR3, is KAGVTQTPRYLIKTRGQQVTLSCSPISGHRSVSWYQQTPGQGLQFLFEYFSETQRNKGNFPGRFSGRQFSNSRSEMNVSTLELGDSALYLCASGGTGTNYGYTFGSGTRLTVV.

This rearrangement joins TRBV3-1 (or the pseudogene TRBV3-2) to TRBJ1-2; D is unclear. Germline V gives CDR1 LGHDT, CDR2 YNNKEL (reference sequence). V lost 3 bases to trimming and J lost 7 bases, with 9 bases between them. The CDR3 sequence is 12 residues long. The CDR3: CASSHQAAGYTF. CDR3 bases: TGTGCCAGCAGCCATCAAGCCGCTGGCTACACCTTC.

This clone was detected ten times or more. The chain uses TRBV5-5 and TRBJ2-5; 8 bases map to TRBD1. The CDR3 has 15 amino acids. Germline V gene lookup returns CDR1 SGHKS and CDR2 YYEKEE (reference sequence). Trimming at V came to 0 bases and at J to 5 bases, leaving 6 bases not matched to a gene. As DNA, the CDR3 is TGTGCCAGCAGCTTGGATCCAGGGGGCGGGGAGACCCAGTACTTC. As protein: CASSLDPGGGETQYF.

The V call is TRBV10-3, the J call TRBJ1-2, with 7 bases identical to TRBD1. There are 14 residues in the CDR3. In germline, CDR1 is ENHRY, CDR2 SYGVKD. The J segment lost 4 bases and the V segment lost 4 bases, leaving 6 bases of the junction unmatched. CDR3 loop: CAISVQGQVYGYTF. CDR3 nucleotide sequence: TGTGCCATCAGTGTCCAAGGACAGGTCTATGGCTACACCTTC.

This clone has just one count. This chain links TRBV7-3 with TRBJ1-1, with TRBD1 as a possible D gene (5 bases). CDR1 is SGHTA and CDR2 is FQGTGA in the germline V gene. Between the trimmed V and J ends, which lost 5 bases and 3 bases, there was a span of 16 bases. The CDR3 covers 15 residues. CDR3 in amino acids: CASSPSGAGHTEAFF. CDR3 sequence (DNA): TGTGCCAGCAGCCCCAGTGGGGCAGGGCACACTGAAGCTTTCTTT.

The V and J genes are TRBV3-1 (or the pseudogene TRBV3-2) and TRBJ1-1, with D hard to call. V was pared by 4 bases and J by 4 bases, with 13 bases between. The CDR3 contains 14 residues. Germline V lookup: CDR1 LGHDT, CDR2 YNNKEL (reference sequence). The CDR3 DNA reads TGTGCCAGCAGCCTTAGTTTATCGGGCACTGAAGCTTTCTTT. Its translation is CASSLSLSGTEAFF.

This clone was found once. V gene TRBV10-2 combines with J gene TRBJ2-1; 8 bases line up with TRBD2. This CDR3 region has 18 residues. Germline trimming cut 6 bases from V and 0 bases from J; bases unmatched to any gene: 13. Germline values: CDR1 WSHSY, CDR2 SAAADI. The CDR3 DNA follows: TGCGCCAGCAGGACTCGGCGGGGGGAACCGAGCTCCTACAATGAGCAGTTCTTC. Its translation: CASRTRRGEPSSYNEQFF.

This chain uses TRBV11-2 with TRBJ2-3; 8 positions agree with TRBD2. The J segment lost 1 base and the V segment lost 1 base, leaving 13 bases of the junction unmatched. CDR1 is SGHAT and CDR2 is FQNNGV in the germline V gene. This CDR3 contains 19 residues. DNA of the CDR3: TGTGCCAGCAGCTTAGTAGGGGCAGGAAGCGGGGGACGCACAGATACGCAGTATTTT. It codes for CASSLVGAGSGGRTDTQYF.

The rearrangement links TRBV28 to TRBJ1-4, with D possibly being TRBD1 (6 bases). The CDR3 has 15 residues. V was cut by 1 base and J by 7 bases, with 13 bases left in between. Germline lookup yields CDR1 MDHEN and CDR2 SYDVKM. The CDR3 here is CASSLSPGAGEKLFF. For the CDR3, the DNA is TGTGCCAGCAGTTTATCCCCAGGGGCCGGTGAAAAACTGTTTTTT.

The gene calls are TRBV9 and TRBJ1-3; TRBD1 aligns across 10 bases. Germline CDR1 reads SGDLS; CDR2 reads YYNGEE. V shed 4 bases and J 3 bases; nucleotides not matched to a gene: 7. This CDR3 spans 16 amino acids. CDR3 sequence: CASSPAGQGLGNTIYF. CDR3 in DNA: TGTGCCAGCAGCCCAGCGGGACAGGGGCTTGGAAACACCATATATTTT.

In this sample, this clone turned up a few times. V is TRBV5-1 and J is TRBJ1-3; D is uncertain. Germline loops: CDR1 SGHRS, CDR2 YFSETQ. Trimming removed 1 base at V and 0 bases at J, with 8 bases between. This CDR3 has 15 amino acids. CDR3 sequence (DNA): TGCGCCAGCAGCTTGCAGGCTCTCTCTGGAAACACCATATATTTT. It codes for CASSLQALSGNTIYF.

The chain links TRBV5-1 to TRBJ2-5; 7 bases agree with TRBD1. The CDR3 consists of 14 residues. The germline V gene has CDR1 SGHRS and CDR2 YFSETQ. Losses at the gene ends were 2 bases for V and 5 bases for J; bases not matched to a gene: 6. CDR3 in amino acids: CASSLGTDGETQYF. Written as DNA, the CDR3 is TGCGCCAGCAGCTTAGGGACAGATGGGGAGACCCAGTACTTC.

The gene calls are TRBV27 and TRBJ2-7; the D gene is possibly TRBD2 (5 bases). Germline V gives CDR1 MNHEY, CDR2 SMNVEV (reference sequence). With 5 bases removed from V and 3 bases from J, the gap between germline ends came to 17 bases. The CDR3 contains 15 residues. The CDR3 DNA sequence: TGTGCCAGCAGTCCGACCGTATCGGAGGACTACGAGCAGTACTTC. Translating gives CASSPTVSEDYEQYF.

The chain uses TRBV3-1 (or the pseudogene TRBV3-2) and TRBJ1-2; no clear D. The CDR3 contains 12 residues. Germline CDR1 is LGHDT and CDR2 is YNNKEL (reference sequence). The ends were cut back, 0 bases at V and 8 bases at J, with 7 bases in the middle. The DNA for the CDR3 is TGTGCCAGCAGCCAAGAAAGCGCGGGCTACACCTTC. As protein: CASSQESAGYTF.

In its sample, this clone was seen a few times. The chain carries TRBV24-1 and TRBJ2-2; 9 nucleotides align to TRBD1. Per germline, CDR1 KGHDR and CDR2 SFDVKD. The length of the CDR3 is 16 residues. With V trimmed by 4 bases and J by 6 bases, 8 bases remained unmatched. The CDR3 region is CATSEPGTGRSGELFF. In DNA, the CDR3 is TGTGCCACCAGTGAACCCGGGACAGGGAGGTCCGGGGAGCTGTTTTTT.

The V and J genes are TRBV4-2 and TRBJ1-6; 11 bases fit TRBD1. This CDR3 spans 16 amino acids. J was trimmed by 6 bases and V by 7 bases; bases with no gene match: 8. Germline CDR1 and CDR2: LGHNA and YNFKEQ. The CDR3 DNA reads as TGTGCCAGCATGACCGGACAGGGGGCGGGTAATTCACCCCTCCACTTT. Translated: CASMTGQGAGNSPLHF.

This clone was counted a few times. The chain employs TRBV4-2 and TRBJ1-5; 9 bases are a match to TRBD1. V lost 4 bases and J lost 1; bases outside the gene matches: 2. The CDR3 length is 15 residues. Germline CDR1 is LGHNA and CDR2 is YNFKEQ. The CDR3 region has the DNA TGTGCCAGCAGCCGGACAGGGGAGAGCAATCAGCCCCAGCATTTT. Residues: CASSRTGESNQPQHF.

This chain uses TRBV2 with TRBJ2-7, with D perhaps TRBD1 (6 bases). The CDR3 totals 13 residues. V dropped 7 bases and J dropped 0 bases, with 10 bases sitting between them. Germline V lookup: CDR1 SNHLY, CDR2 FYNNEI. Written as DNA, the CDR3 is TGTGCCAGCAACGAGGGGGTCTCCTACGAGCAGTACTTC. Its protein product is CASNEGVSYEQYF. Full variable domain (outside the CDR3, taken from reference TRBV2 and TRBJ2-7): EPEVTQTPSHQVTQMGQEVILRCVPISNHLYFYWYRQILGQKVEFLVSFYNNEISEKSEIFDDQFSVERPDGSNFTLKIRSTKLEDSAMYFCASNEGVSYEQYFGPGTRLTVT.

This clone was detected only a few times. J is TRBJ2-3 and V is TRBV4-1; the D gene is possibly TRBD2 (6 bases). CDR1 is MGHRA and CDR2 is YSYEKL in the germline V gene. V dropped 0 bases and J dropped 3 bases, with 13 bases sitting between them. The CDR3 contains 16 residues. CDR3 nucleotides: TGCGCCAGCAGCCAAGACCGCGGGGATATGACAGATACGCAGTATTTT. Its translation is CASSQDRGDMTDTQYF.

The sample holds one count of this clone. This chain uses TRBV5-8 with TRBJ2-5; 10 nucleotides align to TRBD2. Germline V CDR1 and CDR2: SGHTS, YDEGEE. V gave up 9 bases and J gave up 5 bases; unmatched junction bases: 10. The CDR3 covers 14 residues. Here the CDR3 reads CATRGAGGRETQYF. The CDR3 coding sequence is TGTGCCACCCGAGGAGCGGGGGGGCGGGAGACCCAGTACTTC.

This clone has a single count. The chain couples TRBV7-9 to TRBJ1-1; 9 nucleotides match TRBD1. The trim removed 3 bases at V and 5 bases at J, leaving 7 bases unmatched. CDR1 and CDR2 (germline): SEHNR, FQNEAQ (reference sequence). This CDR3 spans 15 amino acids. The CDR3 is CASSFPGTGTTEAFF. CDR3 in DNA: TGTGCCAGCAGCTTTCCCGGGACAGGGACGACTGAAGCTTTCTTT.

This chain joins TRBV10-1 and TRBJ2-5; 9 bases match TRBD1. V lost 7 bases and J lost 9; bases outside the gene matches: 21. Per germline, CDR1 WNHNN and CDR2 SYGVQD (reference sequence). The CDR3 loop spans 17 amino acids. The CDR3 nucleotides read TGCGCCAGCAAGGTTGGCCGGGGACAGGGCCCACCGGGGGCCCAGTACTTC. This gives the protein CASKVGRGQGPPGAQYF.

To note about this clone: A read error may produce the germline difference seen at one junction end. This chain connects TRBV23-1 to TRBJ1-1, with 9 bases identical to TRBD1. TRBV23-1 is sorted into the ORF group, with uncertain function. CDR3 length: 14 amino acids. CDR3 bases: TGCGCCAGCAGTCAACCCGGGGACAGGGCCTCCCGTGGGTGG. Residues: CASSQPGDRASRGW.

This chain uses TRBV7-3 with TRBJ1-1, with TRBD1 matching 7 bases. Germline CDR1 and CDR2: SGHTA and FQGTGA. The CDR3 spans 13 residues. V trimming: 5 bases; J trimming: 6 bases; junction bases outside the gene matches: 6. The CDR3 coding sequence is TGTGCCAGCAGCCAGACAGGGAGAGCTGAAGCTTTCTTT. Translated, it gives CASSQTGRAEAFF.

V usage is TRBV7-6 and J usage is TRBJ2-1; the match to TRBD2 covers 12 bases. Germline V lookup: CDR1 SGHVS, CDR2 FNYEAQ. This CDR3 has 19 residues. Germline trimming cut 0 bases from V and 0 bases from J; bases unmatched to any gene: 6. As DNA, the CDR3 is TGTGCCAGCAGCTTAGCCCCGACTAGCGGGGGAGGCTCCTACAATGAGCAGTTCTTC. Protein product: CASSLAPTSGGGSYNEQFF.

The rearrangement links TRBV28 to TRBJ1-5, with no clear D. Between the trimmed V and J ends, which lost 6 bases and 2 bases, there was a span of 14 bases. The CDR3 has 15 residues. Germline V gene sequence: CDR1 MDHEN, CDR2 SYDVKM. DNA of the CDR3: TGTGCCAGCAGGGTGCCCACTTTGGGCAATCAGCCCCAGCATTTT. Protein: CASRVPTLGNQPQHF.

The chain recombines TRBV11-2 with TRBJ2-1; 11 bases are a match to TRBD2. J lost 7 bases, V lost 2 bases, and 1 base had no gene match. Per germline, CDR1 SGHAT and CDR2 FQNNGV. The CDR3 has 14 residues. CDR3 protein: CASSLSSGGNEQFF. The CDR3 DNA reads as TGTGCCAGCAGCTTATCTAGCGGGGGGAATGAGCAGTTCTTC.

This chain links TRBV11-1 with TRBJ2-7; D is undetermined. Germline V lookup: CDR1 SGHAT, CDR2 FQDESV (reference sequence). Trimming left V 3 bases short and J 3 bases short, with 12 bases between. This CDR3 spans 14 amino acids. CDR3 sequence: CASSFSPFRYEQYF. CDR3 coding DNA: TGTGCCAGCAGCTTTTCCCCGTTCCGCTACGAGCAGTACTTC.